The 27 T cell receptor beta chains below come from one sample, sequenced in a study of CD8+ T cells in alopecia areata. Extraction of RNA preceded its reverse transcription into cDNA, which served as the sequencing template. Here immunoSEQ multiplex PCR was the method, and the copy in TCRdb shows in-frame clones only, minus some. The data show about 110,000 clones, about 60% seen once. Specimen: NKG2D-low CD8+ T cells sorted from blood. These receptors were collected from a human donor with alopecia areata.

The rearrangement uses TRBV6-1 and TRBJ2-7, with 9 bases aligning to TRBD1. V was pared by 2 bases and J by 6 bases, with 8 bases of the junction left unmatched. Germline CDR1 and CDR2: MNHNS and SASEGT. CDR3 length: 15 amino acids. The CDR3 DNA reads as TGTGCCAGCAGTGAATCCCCCGGGACAGGGTCCGAGCAGTACTTC. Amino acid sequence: CASSESPGTGSEQYF.

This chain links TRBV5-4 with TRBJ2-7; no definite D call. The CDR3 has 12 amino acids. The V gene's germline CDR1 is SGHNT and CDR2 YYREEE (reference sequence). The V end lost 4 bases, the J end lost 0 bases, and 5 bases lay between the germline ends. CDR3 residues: CASSQSSYEQYF. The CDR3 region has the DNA TGTGCCAGCAGCCAGAGCTCCTACGAGCAGTACTTC.

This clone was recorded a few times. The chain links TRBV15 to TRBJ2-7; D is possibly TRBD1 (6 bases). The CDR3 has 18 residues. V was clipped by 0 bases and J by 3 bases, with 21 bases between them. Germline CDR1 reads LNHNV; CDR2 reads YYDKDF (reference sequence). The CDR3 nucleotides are TGTGCCACCAGCAGAGATAGAGTTGGGGGCATGGGTGACTACGAGCAGTACTTC. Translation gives CATSRDRVGGMGDYEQYF.

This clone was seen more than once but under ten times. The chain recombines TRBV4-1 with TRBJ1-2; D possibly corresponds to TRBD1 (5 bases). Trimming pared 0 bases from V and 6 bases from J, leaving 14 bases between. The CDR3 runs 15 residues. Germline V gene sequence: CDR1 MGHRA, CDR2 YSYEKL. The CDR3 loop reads CASSQDPSGGNGYTF. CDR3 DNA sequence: TGCGCCAGCAGCCAAGATCCCTCCGGGGGAAATGGCTACACCTTC.

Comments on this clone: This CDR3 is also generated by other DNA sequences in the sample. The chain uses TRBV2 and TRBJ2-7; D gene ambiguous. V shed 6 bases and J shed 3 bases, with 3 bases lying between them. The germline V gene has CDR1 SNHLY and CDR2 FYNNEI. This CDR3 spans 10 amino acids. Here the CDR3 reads CASRGYEQYF. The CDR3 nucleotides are TGTGCCAGCAGGGGCTACGAGCAGTACTTC.

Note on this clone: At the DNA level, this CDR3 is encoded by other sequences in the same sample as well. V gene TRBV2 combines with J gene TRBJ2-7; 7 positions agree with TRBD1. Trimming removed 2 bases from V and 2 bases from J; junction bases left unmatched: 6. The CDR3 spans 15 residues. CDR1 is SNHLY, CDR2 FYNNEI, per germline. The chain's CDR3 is CASSEFRGPTYEQYF. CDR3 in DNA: TGTGCCAGCAGTGAATTTAGGGGGCCGACCTACGAGCAGTACTTC.

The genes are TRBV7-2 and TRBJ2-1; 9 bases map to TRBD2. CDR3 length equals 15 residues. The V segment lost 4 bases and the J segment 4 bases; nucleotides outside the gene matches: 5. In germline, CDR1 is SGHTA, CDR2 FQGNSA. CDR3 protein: CASSYEAGGYNEQFF. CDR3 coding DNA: TGTGCCAGCAGCTACGAAGCGGGAGGTTACAATGAGCAGTTCTTC.

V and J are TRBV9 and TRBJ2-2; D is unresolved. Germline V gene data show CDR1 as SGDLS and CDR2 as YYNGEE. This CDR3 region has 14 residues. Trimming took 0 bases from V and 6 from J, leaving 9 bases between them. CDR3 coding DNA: TGTGCCAGCAGCGTAGGAGGTGGGCCCGGGGAGCTGTTTTTT. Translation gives CASSVGGGPGELFF.

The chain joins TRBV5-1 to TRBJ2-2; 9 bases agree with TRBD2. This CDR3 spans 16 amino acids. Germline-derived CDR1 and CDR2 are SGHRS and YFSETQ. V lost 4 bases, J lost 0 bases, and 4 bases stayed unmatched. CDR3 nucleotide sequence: TGCGCCAGCAGCCCTAGCGGGAATACGAACACCGGGGAGCTGTTTTTT. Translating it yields CASSPSGNTNTGELFF.

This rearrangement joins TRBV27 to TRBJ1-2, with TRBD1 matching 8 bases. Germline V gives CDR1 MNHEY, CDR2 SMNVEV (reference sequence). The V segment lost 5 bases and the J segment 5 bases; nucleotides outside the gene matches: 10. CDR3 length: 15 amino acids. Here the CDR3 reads CASSPDRGVVYGYTF. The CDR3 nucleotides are TGTGCCAGCAGTCCCGACAGGGGAGTAGTGTATGGCTACACCTTC.

Here the CDR3 reads CASSPVTGETYEQYF. DNA of the CDR3: TGTGCCAGCAGCCCCGTTACAGGCGAAACCTACGAGCAGTACTTC. The V call is TRBV28, the J call TRBJ2-7, with D possibly TRBD1 on 5 matching bases. Trimming took off 6 bases at V and 2 bases at J, with 17 bases between the two ends. The CDR3 has 15 residues. CDR1 MDHEN and CDR2 SYDVKM come from the germline V gene.

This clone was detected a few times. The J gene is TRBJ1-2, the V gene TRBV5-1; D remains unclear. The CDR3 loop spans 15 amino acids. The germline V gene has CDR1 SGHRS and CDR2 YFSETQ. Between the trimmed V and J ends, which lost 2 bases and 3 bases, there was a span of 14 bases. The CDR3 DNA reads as TGCGCCAGCAGCTTCGTGGCCCCCGGAGACTATGGCTACACCTTC. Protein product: CASSFVAPGDYGYTF.

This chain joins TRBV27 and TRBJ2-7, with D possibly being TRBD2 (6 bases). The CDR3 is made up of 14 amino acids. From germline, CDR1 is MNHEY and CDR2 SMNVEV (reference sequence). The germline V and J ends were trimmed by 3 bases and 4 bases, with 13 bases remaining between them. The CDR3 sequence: CASSFRYGTYEQYF. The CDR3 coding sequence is TGTGCCAGCAGTTTTCGATACGGGACTTACGAGCAGTACTTC.

The CDR3 bases are TGTGCCAGCAGCCACGGGACAGACTACGAGCAGTACTTC. This encodes CASSHGTDYEQYF. V usage is TRBV13 and J usage is TRBJ2-7, with 7 bases that match TRBD1. J lost 3 bases, V lost 5 bases, and 4 bases had no gene match. Germline V gives CDR1 PRHDT, CDR2 FYEKMQ (reference sequence). The CDR3 length is 13 residues.

CDR3 in amino acids: CASSQENGYLNTEAFF. CDR3 DNA: TGCGCCAGCAGCCAAGAGAACGGATACTTGAACACTGAAGCTTTCTTT. The rearrangement joins TRBV4-1 to TRBJ1-1, with D hard to call. V dropped 0 bases and J dropped 0 bases, with 11 bases sitting between them. From germline, CDR1 is MGHRA and CDR2 YSYEKL. The CDR3 loop spans 16 amino acids.

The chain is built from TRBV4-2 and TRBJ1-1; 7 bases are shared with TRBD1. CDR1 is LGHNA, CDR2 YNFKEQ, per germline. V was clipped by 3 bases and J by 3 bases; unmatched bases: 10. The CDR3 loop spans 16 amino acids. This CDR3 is CASSQPTGMLDTEAFF. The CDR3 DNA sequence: TGTGCCAGCAGCCAGCCGACAGGGATGTTGGACACTGAAGCTTTCTTT.

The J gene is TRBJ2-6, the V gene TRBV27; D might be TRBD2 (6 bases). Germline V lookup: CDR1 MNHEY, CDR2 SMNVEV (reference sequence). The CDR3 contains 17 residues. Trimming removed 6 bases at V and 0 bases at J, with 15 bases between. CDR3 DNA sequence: TGTGCCAGCAGGCTAGGGGACTTTTCCTCTGGGGCCAACGTCCTGACTTTC. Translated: CASRLGDFSSGANVLTF. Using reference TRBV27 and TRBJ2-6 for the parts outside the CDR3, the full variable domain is EAQVTQNPRYLITVTGKKLTVTCSQNMNHEYMSWYRQDPGLGLRQIYYSMNVEVTDKGDVPEGYKVSRKEKRNFPLILESPSPNQTSLYFCASRLGDFSSGANVLTFGAGSRLTVL.

CDR3 residues: CASSGSGGLTDTQYF. The CDR3, as DNA: TGTGCCAGCAGCGGATCAGGAGGTCTCACAGATACGCAGTATTTT. The chain uses TRBV9 and TRBJ2-3, with D possibly TRBD2 on 5 matching bases. The germline gives CDR1 SGDLS, CDR2 YYNGEE. Trimming pared 3 bases from V and 2 bases from J, leaving 13 bases between. This CDR3 contains 15 residues.

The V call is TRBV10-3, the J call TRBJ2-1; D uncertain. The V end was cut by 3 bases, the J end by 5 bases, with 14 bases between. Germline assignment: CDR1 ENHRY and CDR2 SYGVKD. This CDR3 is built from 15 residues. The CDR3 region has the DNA TGTGCCATCAGTGATGTTCTAGTGCCCGACAATGAGCAGTTCTTC. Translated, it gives CAISDVLVPDNEQFF.

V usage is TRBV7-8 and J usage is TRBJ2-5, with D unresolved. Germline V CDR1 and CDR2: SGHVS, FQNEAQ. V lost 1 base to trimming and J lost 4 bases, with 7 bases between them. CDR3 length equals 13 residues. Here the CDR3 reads CASSLVPGETQYF. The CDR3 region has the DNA TGTGCCAGCAGCTTAGTGCCCGGAGAGACCCAGTACTTC.

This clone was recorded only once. The chain's CDR3 is CSEGTAEAFF. The DNA for the CDR3 is TGCAGCGAAGGGACAGCTGAAGCTTTCTTT. This chain connects TRBV29-1 to TRBJ1-1; 7 nucleotides line up with TRBD1. The CDR3 covers 10 residues. Per the germline V gene, CDR1 is SQVTM and CDR2 is ANQGSEA. The ends lost 7 bases at V and 6 bases at J; junction bases unmatched: 2. Complete variable domain (other parts from reference TRBV29-1 and TRBJ1-1): SAVISQKPSRDICQRGTSLTIQCQVDSQVTMMFWYRQQPGQSLTLIATANQGSEATYESGFVIDKFPISRPNLTFSTLTVSNMSPEDSSIYLCSEGTAEAFFGQGTRLTVV.

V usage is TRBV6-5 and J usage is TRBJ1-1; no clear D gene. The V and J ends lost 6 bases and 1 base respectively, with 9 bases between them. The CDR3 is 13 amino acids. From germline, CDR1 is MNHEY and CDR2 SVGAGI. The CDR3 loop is CASSKRGNTEAFF. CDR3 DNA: TGTGCCAGCAGCAAAAGAGGGAACACTGAAGCTTTCTTT.

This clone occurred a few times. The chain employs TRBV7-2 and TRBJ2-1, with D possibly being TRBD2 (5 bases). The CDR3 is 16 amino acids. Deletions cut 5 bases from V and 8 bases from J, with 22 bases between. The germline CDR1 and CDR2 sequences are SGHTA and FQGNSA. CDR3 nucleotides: TGTGCCAGCAGCCTAAGCGGTAGTGGGCTACTGGATGAGCAGTTCTTC. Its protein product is CASSLSGSGLLDEQFF.

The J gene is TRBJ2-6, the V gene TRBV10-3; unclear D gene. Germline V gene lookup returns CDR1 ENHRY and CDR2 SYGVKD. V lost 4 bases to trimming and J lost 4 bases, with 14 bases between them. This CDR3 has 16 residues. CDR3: CAISGDWGSGANVLTF. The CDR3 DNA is TGTGCCATCAGTGGTGACTGGGGATCCGGGGCCAACGTCCTGACTTTC.

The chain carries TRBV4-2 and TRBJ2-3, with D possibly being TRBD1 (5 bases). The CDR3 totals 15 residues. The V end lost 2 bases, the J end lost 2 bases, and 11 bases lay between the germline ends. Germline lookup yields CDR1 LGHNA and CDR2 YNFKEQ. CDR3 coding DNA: TGTGCCAGCAGCCAATGGACAACCGACACAGATACGCAGTATTTT. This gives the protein CASSQWTTDTDTQYF.

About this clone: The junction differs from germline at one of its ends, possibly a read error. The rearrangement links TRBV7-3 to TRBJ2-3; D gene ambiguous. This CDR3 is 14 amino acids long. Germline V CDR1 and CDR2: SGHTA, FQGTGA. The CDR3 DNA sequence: TGTGCCAGCAGCCTAACTGTAGGCACAGATACGCAGTATTTT. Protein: CASSLTVGTDTQYF.

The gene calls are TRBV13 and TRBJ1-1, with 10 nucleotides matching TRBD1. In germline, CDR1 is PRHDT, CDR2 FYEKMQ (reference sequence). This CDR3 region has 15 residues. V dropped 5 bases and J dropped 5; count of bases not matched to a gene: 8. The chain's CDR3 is CASSTRDRGWTEAFF. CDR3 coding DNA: TGTGCCAGCAGCACCCGGGACAGGGGATGGACTGAAGCTTTCTTT.